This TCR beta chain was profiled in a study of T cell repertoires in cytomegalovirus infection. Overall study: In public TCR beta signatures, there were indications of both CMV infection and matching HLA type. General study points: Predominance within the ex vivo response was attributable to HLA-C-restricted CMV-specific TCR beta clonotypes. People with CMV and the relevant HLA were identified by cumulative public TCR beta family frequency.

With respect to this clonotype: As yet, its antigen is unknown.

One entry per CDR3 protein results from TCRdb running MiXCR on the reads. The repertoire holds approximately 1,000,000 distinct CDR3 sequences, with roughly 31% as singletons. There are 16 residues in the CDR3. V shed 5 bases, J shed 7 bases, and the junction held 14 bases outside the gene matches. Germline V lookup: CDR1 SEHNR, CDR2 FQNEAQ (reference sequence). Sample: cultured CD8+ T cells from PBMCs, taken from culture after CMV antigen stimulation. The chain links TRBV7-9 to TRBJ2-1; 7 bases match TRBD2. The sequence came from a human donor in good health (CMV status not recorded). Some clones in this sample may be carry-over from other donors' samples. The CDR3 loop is CASSVTSIGEGNEQFF. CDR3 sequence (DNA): TGTGCCAGCAGCGTGACGTCGATAGGGGAGGGAAATGAGCAGTTCTTC.